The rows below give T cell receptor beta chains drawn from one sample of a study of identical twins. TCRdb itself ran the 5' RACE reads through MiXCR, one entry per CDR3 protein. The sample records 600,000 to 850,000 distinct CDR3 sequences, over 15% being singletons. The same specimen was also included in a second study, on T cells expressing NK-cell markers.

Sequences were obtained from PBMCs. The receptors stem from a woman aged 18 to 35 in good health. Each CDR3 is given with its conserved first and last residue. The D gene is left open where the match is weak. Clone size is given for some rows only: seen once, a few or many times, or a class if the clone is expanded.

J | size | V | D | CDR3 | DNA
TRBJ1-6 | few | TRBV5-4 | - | CASSAHRDSPLHF | TGTGCCAGCAGCGCGCACAGGGATTCACCCCTCCACTTT
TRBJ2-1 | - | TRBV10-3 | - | CAIAVTTDNEQFF | TGTGCCATCGCAGTGACAACCGACAATGAGCAGTTCTTC
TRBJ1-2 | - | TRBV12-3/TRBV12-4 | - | CASSATGKRDGYTF | TGTGCCAGCAGTGCCACAGGGAAAAGGGATGGCTACACCTTC
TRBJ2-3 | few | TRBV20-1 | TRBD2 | CSARRLAGRFTDTQYF | TGCAGTGCTAGAAGGCTAGCGGGGAGATTCACAGATACGCAGTATTTT
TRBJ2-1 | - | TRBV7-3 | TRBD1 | CASSVLTGQVSYNEQFF | TGTGCCAGCAGCGTGCTCACGGGACAGGTATCCTACAATGAGCAGTTCTTC
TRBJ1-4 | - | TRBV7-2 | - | CASSLVGGVDEKLFF | TGTGCCAGCAGCTTAGTGGGAGGGGTAGACGAAAAACTGTTTTTT
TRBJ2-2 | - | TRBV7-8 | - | CASSFRTLRTGELFF | TGTGCCAGCAGCTTCAGGACTCTAAGGACCGGGGAGCTGTTTTTT
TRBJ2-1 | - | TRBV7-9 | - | CASSLGLAFNEQFF | TGTGCCAGCAGCTTAGGGTTAGCTTTCAATGAGCAGTTCTTC
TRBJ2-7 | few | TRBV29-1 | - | CSVVGTFYEQYF | TGCAGCGTTGTGGGGACATTCTACGAGCAGTACTTC
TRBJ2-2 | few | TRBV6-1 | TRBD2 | CASSEAGLAGVGTGELFF | TGTGCCAGCAGTGAAGCAGGGCTAGCGGGAGTCGGGACCGGGGAGCTGTTTTTT
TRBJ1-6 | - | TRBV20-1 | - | CCARDRQKSSYNSPLHF | TGCTGTGCTAGAGATCGACAGAAGAGCTCCTATAATTCACCCCTCCACTTT
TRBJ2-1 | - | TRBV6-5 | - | CASSSSESSSYNEQFF | TGTGCCAGCAGTTCCAGCGAAAGCAGTTCCTACAATGAGCAGTTCTTC
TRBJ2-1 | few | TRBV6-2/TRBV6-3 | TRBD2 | CASSYDTRAGGEDPYNEQFF | TGTGCCAGCAGTTACGATACTCGAGCGGGGGGCGAGGACCCCTACAATGAGCAGTTCTTC
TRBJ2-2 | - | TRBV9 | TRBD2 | CASSQGAGANTGELFF | TGTGCCAGCAGTCAGGGAGCGGGGGCGAACACCGGGGAGCTGTTTTTT
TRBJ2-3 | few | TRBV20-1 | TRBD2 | CSAQTSAGQDTQYF | TGCAGTGCTCAGACTAGCGCGGGGCAAGATACGCAGTATTTT
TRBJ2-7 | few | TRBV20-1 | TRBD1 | CSFLRTGNEQYF | TGCAGTTTTTTAAGGACAGGGAACGAGCAGTACTTC
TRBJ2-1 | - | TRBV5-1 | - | CASSFGAEYNEQFF | TGCGCCAGCAGCTTTGGCGCAGAATACAATGAGCAGTTCTTC
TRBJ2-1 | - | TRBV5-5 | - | CASSPGMGPGEQFF | TGTGCCAGCAGCCCGGGGATGGGTCCCGGTGAGCAGTTCTTC
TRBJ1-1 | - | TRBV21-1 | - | CASSKGVQPTEAFF | TGTGCCAGCAGCAAAGGAGTGCAGCCCACTGAAGCTTTCTTT
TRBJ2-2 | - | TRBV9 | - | CASSAKYAGGSAGELFF | TGTGCCAGCAGCGCAAAGTACGCCGGCGGGTCTGCCGGGGAGCTGTTTTTT
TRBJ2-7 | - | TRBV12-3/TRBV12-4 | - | CASSRTAASYEQYF | TGTGCCAGCAGTCGGACGGCGGCCTCCTACGAGCAGTACTTC
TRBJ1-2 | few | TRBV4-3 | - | CASSQVGSYGYTF | TGCGCCAGCAGCCAAGTAGGGAGCTATGGCTACACCTTC
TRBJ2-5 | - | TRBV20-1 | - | CSAALGTQYF | TGCAGTGCCGCCCTAGGGACCCAGTACTTC
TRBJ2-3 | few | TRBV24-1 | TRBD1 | CATSDSGQGISDTQYF | TGTGCCACCAGTGATTCGGGACAGGGAATTTCAGATACGCAGTATTTT
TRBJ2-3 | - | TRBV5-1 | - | CASSSRDTFSTDTQYF | TGCGCCAGCAGCTCCCGGGACACTTTTTCCACAGATACGCAGTATTTT
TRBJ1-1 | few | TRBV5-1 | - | CASSHTGQGLITEAFF | TGCGCCAGCAGTCATACAGGGCAGGGGTTGATCACTGAAGCTTTCTTT
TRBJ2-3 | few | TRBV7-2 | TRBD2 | CASSLGELAGVDTQYF | TGTGCCAGCAGCTTAGGCGAGCTAGCGGGAGTGGATACGCAGTATTTT
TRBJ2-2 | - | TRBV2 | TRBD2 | CASKETGLLNTGELFF | TGTGCCAGCAAAGAAACGGGACTACTGAACACCGGGGAGCTGTTTTTT
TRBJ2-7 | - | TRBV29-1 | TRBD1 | CSALTGRYEQYF | TGCAGCGCGCTGACAGGGCGTTACGAGCAGTACTTC
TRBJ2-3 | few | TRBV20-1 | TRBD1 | CSAGGTGGRDTQYF | TGCAGTGCTGGTGGGACAGGGGGCAGAGATACGCAGTATTTT